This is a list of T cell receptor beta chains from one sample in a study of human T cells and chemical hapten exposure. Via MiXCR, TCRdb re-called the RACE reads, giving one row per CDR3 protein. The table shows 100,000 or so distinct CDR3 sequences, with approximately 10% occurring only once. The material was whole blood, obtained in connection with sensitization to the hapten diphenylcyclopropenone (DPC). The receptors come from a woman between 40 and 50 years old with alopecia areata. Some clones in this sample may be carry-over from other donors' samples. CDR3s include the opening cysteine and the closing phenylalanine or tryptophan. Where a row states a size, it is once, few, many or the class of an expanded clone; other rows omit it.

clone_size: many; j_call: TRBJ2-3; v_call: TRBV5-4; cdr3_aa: CASSAYPGLSGDTQYF
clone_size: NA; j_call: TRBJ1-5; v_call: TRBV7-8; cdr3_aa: CASSPSPTGSNQPQHF
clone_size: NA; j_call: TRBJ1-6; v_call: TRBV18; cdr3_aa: CASSPGQVGNSPLHF
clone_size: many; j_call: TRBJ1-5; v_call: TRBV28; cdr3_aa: CATGTSNQPQHF
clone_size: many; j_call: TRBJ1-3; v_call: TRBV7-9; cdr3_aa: CASSPTAQLGNTIYF
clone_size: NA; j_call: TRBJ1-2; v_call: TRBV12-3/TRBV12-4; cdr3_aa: CASSTDSYGYTF
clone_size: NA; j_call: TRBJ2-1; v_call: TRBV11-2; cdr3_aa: CASSLGLAGSYNEQFF
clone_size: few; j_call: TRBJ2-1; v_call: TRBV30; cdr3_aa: CAWTSGDNEQFF
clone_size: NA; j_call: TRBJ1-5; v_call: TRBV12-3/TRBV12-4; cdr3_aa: CASSLAPRVGNQPQHF
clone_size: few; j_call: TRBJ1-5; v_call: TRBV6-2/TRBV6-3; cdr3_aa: CASSYSGTHQPQHF
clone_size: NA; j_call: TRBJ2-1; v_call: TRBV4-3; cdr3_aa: CASSQESGSWDEQFF
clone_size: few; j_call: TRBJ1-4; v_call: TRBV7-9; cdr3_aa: CASSLGQGPTNEKLFF
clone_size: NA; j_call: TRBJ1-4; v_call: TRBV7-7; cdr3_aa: CASSLGGMSEKLFF
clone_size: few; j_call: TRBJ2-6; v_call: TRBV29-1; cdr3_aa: CSVEGESGANVLTF
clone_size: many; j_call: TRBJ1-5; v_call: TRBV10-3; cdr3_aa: CAISGQVDQPQHF
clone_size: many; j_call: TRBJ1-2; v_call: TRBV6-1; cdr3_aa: CATRVRLNYGYTF
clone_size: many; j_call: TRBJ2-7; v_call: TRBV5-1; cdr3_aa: CASSPQWGGLLMQYF
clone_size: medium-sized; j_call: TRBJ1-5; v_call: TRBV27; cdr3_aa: CASGLHQPQHF
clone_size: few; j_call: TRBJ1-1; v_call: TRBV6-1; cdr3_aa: CASRGAGTGRNTEAFF
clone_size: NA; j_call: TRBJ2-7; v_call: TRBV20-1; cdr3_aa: CSARGSGKNFYEQYF
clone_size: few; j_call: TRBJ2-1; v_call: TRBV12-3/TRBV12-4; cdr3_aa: CASRERPGTGLGEQFF
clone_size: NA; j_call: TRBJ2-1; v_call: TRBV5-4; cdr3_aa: CASSLVFGGVSSYNEQFF
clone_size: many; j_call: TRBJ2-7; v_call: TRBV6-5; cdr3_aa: CASSYARAGRGGTSLEQYF